Below are 18 T cell receptor beta chains sequenced from a single sample in a study of blood T cell repertoires in COVID-19. Assay used: immunoSEQ multiplex PCR; TCRdb lists only in-frame clones, some missing. Among 250,000 to 300,000 clones listed, approximately 88% were seen once. Source material: PBMCs or T cells enriched from blood (not recorded which). Source of these receptors: a woman between 40 and 50 years old who had recovered from COVID-19.

This sequence joins TRBV19 and TRBJ1-5; TRBD1 matches at 10 bases. Trimming cost V 5 bases and J 2 bases; bases outside gene matches: 9. This CDR3 comprises 17 residues. CDR1 LNHDA and CDR2 SQIVND come from the germline V gene (reference sequence). The CDR3 sequence: CASSVRTGGRGNQPQHF. The CDR3 coding sequence is TGTGCCAGTAGTGTACGGACAGGGGGAAGGGGCAATCAGCCCCAGCATTTT.

The chain joins TRBV9 to TRBJ1-4, with no clear D. Germline CDR1 SGDLS, CDR2 YYNGEE. The V end lost 4 bases, the J end lost 8 bases, and 18 bases lay between the germline ends. This CDR3 contains 15 residues. CDR3 in amino acids: CASSPDITFGEKLFF. In DNA, the CDR3 is TGTGCCAGCAGCCCCGACATCACGTTTGGAGAAAAACTGTTTTTT.

The V gene is TRBV2, the J gene TRBJ1-3; D ambiguous. The CDR3 sequence is 13 residues long. V was trimmed by 4 bases and J by 0 bases, leaving 4 bases between them. Germline-derived CDR1 and CDR2 are SNHLY and FYNNEI. The CDR3 here is CASSANSGNTIYF. CDR3 sequence (DNA): TGTGCCAGCAGTGCCAACTCTGGAAACACCATATATTTT.

In regard to this clone: The same CDR3 arises from other DNA sequences in this sample as well. This chain uses TRBV19 with TRBJ1-5; maybe TRBD1 (5 bases). Germline V lookup: CDR1 LNHDA, CDR2 SQIVND (reference sequence). The V gene lost 0 bases and the J gene lost 2 bases, with 8 bases spanning the gap. The CDR3 is made up of 15 amino acids. CDR3: CASSIDRAGNQPQHF. The DNA for the CDR3 is TGTGCCAGTAGTATAGACAGGGCCGGCAATCAGCCCCAGCATTTT. Together with reference TRBV19 and TRBJ1-5, the CDR3 gives the full variable domain: DGGITQSPKYLFRKEGQNVTLSCEQNLNHDAMYWYRQDPGQGLRLIYYSQIVNDFQKGDIAEGYSVSREKKESFPLTVTSAQKNPTAFYLCASSIDRAGNQPQHFGDGTRLSIL.

This clone was detected only once. The V gene is TRBV5-1, the J gene TRBJ1-2; 10 nucleotides align to TRBD1. Per the germline V gene, CDR1 is SGHRS and CDR2 is YFSETQ. After removal of 5 bases from V and 6 bases from J, the junction contained 7 bases not matched to a gene. The CDR3 extends over 14 amino acids. CDR3: CASRFSGTGDGYTF. The CDR3 DNA is TGCGCCAGCAGATTCTCCGGGACAGGGGATGGCTACACCTTC.

V and J are TRBV18 and TRBJ1-2; D perhaps matches TRBD1 (5 bases). This CDR3 contains 15 residues. Germline assignment: CDR1 KGHSH and CDR2 LQKENI. The V gene lost 2 bases and the J gene lost 8 bases, with 18 bases spanning the gap. The CDR3 region has the DNA TGTGCCAGCTCACCAAGGAGGGACGGAGATGGCGGCTACACCTTC. This translates into CASSPRRDGDGGYTF.

The chain has TRBV4-2 and TRBJ2-5; tentative D call: TRBD2 (6 bases). The germline CDR1 and CDR2 sequences are LGHNA and YNFKEQ. Trimming shortened V by 0 bases and J by 5 bases, and 28 bases separated the two germline ends. The CDR3 is 20 amino acids. The CDR3 here is CASSQELLKTRSGFRETQYF. The CDR3 DNA follows: TGTGCCAGCAGCCAAGAGCTGCTAAAGACTAGGAGCGGTTTTCGGGAGACCCAGTACTTC.

The chain couples TRBV3-1 (or the pseudogene TRBV3-2) to TRBJ1-2; D not resolved. Deletions cut 2 bases from V and 0 bases from J, with 7 bases between. The germline gives CDR1 LGHDT, CDR2 YNNKEL (reference sequence). The CDR3 runs to 14 residues. CDR3 DNA: TGTGCCAGCAGCCAACCGCCGGCTAACTATGGCTACACCTTC. Amino acids: CASSQPPANYGYTF.

The rearrangement joins TRBV5-1 to TRBJ1-2; D not certain. V lost 0 bases to trimming and J lost 6 bases, with 12 bases between them. CDR1 and CDR2 from the germline V gene are SGHRS and YFSETQ. The CDR3 has 14 amino acids. As DNA, the CDR3 is TGCGCCAGCAGCTTGGTACCAGGTTCGCATGGCTACACCTTC. Its protein is CASSLVPGSHGYTF. The full variable domain, completed using reference TRBV5-1 and TRBJ1-2, is KAGVTQTPRYLIKTRGQQVTLSCSPISGHRSVSWYQQTPGQGLQFLFEYFSETQRNKGNFPGRFSGRQFSNSRSEMNVSTLELGDSALYLCASSLVPGSHGYTFGSGTRLTVV.

Only one count was recorded for this clone. The rearrangement links TRBV27 to TRBJ1-4, with 9 bases fitting TRBD1. Looked up from germline, CDR1 is MNHEY and CDR2 is SMNVEV (reference sequence). The CDR3 is 13 amino acids. Trimming at V came to 3 bases and at J to 11 bases, leaving 4 bases not matched to a gene. CDR3 loop: CASSFRQGGKLFF. The CDR3 coding sequence is TGTGCCAGCAGTTTTCGACAGGGGGGGAAACTGTTTTTT.

The chain joins TRBV18 to TRBJ1-1; 9 nucleotides match TRBD1. The CDR3 length is 17 residues. Germline V gene lookup returns CDR1 KGHSH and CDR2 LQKENI. The V and J ends lost 2 bases and 4 bases, in that order; junction bases with no gene match: 11. The CDR3 reads CASSPNPRTGVGTEAFF. The CDR3 bases are TGTGCCAGCTCACCAAATCCGCGGACAGGGGTGGGCACTGAAGCTTTCTTT.

The V gene is TRBV2, the J gene TRBJ1-1; no definite D call. Per germline, CDR1 SNHLY and CDR2 FYNNEI. This CDR3 region has 15 residues. The V end was cut by 2 bases, the J end by 3 bases, with 13 bases between. CDR3 bases: TGTGCCAGCAGTGAATACACCATAGCTGACACTGAAGCTTTCTTT. Translation: CASSEYTIADTEAFF.

The CDR3 DNA reads as TGTGCCAGCAGAAGGACTACCAACTCCTACGAGCAGTACTTC. Its translation is CASRRTTNSYEQYF. This chain joins TRBV6-6 and TRBJ2-7; a possible D gene is TRBD2 (6 bases). The CDR3 loop spans 14 amino acids. Germline loops: CDR1 MNHNY, CDR2 SVGAGI (reference sequence). Trimming pared 6 bases from V and 0 bases from J, leaving 12 bases between.

The DNA for the CDR3 is TGTGCCAGCAGCCAAGATCCGGGAGGAGGGGAGACCCAGTACTTC. Translated: CASSQDPGGGETQYF. This chain uses TRBV4-2 with TRBJ2-5, with 7 bases that match TRBD2. CDR1 is LGHNA and CDR2 is YNFKEQ in the germline V gene. After removal of 0 bases from V and 5 bases from J, the junction contained 6 bases not matched to a gene. The CDR3 is 15 residues long.

The V call is TRBV5-6, the J call TRBJ2-7, with 9 bases matching TRBD2. Trimming took 1 base from V and 6 from J; bases not matched to a gene: 14. The length of the CDR3 is 17 residues. Germline CDR1 and CDR2: SGHDT and YYEEEE. The CDR3 DNA follows: TGTGCCAGCAGCTTGACCCCCAGGAGCGGGAGGATCAGCGAGCAGTACTTC. Protein: CASSLTPRSGRISEQYF.

The chain couples TRBV15 to TRBJ1-1; 9 nucleotides align to TRBD1. The CDR3 sequence is 14 residues long. CDR1 is LNHNV, CDR2 YYDKDF, per germline (reference sequence). After removal of 4 bases from V and 4 bases from J, the junction contained 4 bases not matched to a gene. Here the CDR3 DNA reads TGTGCCACCAGCACCCGGGACAGGGTCACTGAAGCTTTCTTT. Translated, it gives CATSTRDRVTEAFF.

This sequence joins TRBV18 and TRBJ1-2; D unclear. With 3 bases removed from V and 3 bases from J, the gap between germline ends came to 14 bases. This CDR3 is built from 15 residues. The germline gives CDR1 KGHSH, CDR2 LQKENI. CDR3 in amino acids: CASSPPAVRDYGYTF. The CDR3 bases are TGTGCCAGCTCACCCCCAGCGGTTCGGGACTATGGCTACACCTTC.

V and J are TRBV5-1 and TRBJ2-2, with a tentative D call TRBD1 (5 bases). Per the germline V gene, CDR1 is SGHRS and CDR2 is YFSETQ. The V gene lost 0 bases and the J gene lost 8 bases, with 11 bases spanning the gap. This CDR3 is 14 amino acids long. This CDR3 reads CASSLDRLAGELFF. CDR3 in DNA: TGCGCCAGCAGCTTGGACAGGTTGGCGGGGGAGCTGTTTTTT.